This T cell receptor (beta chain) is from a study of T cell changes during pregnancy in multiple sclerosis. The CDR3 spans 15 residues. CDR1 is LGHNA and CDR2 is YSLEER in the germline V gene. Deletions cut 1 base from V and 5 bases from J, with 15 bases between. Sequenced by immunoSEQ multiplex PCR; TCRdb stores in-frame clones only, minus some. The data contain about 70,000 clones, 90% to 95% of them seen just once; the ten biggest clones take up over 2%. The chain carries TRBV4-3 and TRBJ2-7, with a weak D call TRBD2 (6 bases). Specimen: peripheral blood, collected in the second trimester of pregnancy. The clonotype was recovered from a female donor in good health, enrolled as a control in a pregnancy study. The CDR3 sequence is CASSQVGTLSHEQYF. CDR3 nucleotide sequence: TGCGCCAGCAGCCAAGTAGGGACTCTATCACACGAGCAGTACTTC.